This T cell receptor beta chain is from a study of T cells in Graves' hyperthyroidism and ophthalmopathy. The investigators amplified TCR beta CDR3 regions from RNA transcripts. TCR CDR3 regions were first amplified by RT-PCR with HTBI primers. TCRdb re-called the multiplex PCR reads through MiXCR, storing one row per CDR3 protein. In the table there are a few hundred thousand distinct CDR3 sequences, 17% of which are singletons. Ten or more counts support this clonotype. The CDR3 extends over 15 amino acids. With 3 bases removed from V and 5 bases from J, the gap between germline ends came to 15 bases. Germline CDR1 MNHEY, CDR2 SMNVEV (reference sequence).

The chain recombines TRBV27 with TRBJ2-3; a possible D gene is TRBD1 (5 bases). Sequencing used blood. This clonotype originated in a woman aged 18-29 years with Graves' ophthalmopathy. In DNA, the CDR3 is TGTGCCAGCAGTTTTTCAAGGGGTAGGGAAGATACGCAGTATTTT. Translation gives CASSFSRGREDTQYF.